The clone carrying this TCR beta chain has only one observation. Its cognate antigen is unknown. The junction differs from germline at one of its ends, possibly a read error. Germline V gene sequence: CDR1 LGHNA, CDR2 YSLEER. There are 15 residues in the CDR3. A primer in the constant region served to generate TCR beta cDNA from roughly 450 ng of total RNA. Slightly modified ARM-PCR, run as three nested multiplex PCR rounds, produced the TCR beta libraries. Rounds one and two of PCR, each of about 10 cycles, were primed with TRBV1-TRBV30 forward primers and a C-beta reverse primer. Each CDR3 protein is one row after TCRdb ran MiXCR on the multiplex PCR reads. The sample records about 320,000 distinct CDR3 sequences, around three fifths being singletons. Unsorted whole blood served as the source of blood RNA, and germline DNA was extracted as well. The data derive from a study of tumor-infiltrating lymphocytes in primary liver carcinoma.

General study results and limits: Among the pair types, tumor region pairs showed more overlap than tumor-adjacent and tumor-blood pairs.

The material sequenced was peripheral blood. The rearrangement joins TRBV4-3 to TRBJ2-1, with D unresolved. This sequence originates from a man in his forties with primary liver carcinoma and hepatitis B virus infection. CDR3 in DNA: TGCGCCAGCAGCCTAGGGCTAGACGCCCAAAGTCGGCAGCTCTTC. Translating it yields CASSLGLDAQSRQLF.